Detailed here is one TCR beta chain. As yet, its antigen is unknown. Unique molecular identifiers featured in how the TCRbeta library was prepared. TCRdb reprocessed the PCR reads with MiXCR, giving one entry per CDR3 protein. The repertoire holds about a million distinct CDR3 sequences, with roughly 29% as singletons. CDR1 and CDR2 from the germline V gene are LGHDT and YNNKEL (reference sequence). The CDR3 runs 15 residues. V shed 1 base, J shed 6 bases, and the junction held 5 bases outside the gene matches. These data originate in a study of T-cell reconstitution after alpha-beta-depleted transplantation in children. General study findings and limits: Some patients' high day-60 TCRbeta diversity was attributed to recipient cells surviving conditioning. T-cell numbers and diversity, one year after transplant, stemmed largely from T cells that were newly produced. Several hundred expanded graft clones reportedly supplied alpha-beta T cells about two months after transplant.

This sequence was found in a boy in the first two years of life who had a stem cell transplant for SCID, so the T cells may come from the graft donor. This sequence joins TRBV3-1 and TRBJ2-5, with TRBD2 matching over 10 bases. The source was PBMCs, mostly from graft donor cells, collected 360 days after TCRalphabeta/CD19-depleted stem cell transplant. Written as DNA, the CDR3 is TGTGCCAGCAGCCAAGGCATAGCGGGGGGTCAGACCCAGTACTTC. It specifies CASSQGIAGGQTQYF.